This TCR beta chain was sequenced during a study of cytomegalovirus exposure and HLA in healthy donors. Regarding the study as a whole: In a later analysis, an Asian-associated ancestry cluster reportedly showed fewer N-insertions than the roughly 650-donor mean. The investigators catalogued 150 to 200 TCR beta chains as cytomegalovirus-associated.

Trimming shortened V by 6 bases and J by 1 base, and 18 bases separated the two germline ends. The CDR3 length is 16 residues. CDR1 is SGHRS, CDR2 YFSETQ, per germline. The PCR contained 60 Vbeta and 13 Jbeta primers. The table came from immunoSEQ multiplex PCR; TCRdb's copy has only in-frame clones and leaves some out. The data show under 200,000 clones, roughly 80% seen once. A remark on this clone: Its matching antigen is unknown.

Sequencing used PBMCs. This clonotype was obtained from a boy younger than 10 in good health and CMV-seronegative. V is TRBV5-1 and J is TRBJ2-3; D not certain. The CDR3 reads CASTDFSLAGTDTQYF. Here the CDR3 DNA reads TGCGCCAGCACCGATTTCTCTTTAGCCGGCACAGATACGCAGTATTTT.